This TCR beta chain is drawn from a study of CD8 T cells in ankylosing spondylitis. Points from the study as a whole: Blood from ankylosing spondylitis patients appeared to carry a characteristic roughly 8-variant TCR beta motif. Those disease-linked clones were CD8+; they were also relatively rare in peripheral blood. In ankylosing spondylitis patients, matched synovial fluid reportedly showed significant enrichment of disease-linked clones.

Per the germline V gene, CDR1 is SEHNR and CDR2 is FQNEAQ (reference sequence). This CDR3 has 13 residues. Generation of TCR beta libraries employed quantitative 5'-RACE incorporating molecular barcodes. One entry per CDR3 protein, called by TCRdb with MiXCR from the 5' RACE reads. The sample carries some 200,000 distinct CDR3 sequences, approximately 7.4% recorded once. Turning to this clonotype: Its target is unknown. One junction end disagrees with the germline gene, perhaps due to a read error.

The sequence was collected from a male donor with ankylosing spondylitis. Sequenced: blood, either unsorted or a sorted T cell fraction (not recorded which). J is TRBJ2-7 and V is TRBV7-9; TRBD2 matches at 7 bases. In DNA, the CDR3 is TGTGCCAGCAACGTCGGCGGGAGTTACGAGCAATACTTC. Residues: CASNVGGSYEQYF.